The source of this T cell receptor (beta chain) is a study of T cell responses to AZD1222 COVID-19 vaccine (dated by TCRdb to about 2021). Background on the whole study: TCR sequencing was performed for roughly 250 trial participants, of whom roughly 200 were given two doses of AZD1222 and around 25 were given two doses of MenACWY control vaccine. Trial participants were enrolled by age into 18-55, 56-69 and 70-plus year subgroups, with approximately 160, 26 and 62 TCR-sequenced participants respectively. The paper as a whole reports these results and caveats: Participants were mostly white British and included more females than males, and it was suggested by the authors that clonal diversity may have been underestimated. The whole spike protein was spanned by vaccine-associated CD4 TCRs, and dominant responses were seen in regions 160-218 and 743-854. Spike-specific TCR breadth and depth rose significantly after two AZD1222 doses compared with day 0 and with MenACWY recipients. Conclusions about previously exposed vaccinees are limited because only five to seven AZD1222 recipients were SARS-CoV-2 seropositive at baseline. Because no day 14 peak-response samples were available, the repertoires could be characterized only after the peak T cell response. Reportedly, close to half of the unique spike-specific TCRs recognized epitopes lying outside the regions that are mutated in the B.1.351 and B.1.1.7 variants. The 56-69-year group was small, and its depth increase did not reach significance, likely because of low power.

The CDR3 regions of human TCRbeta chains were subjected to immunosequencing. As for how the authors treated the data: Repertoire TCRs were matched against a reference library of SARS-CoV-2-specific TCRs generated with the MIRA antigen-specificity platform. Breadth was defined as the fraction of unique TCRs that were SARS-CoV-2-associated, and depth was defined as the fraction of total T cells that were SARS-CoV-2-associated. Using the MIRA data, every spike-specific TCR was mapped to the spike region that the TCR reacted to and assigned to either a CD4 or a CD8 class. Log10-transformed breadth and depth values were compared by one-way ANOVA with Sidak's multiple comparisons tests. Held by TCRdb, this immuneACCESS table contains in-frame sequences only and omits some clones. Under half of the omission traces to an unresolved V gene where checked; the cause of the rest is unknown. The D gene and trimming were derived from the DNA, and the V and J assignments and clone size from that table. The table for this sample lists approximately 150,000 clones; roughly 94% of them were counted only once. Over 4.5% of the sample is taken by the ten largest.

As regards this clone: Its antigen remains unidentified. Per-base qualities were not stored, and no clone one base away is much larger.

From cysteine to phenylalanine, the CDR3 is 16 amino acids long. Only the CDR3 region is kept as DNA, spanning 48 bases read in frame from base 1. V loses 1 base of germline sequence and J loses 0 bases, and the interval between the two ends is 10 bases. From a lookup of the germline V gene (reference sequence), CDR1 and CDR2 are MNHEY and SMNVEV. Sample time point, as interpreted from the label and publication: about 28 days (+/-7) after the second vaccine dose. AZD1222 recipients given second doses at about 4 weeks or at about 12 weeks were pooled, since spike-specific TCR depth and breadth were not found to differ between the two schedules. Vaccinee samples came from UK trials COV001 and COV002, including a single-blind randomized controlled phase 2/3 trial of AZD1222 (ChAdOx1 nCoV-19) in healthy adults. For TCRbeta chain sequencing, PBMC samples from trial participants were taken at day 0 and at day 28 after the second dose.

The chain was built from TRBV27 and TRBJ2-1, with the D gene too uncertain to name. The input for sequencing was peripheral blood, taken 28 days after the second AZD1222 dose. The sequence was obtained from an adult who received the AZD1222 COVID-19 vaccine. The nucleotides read TGTGCCAGCAGTTTATATGTCAGCCCCTCCTACAATGAGCAGTTCTTC. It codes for CASSLYVSPSYNEQFF.